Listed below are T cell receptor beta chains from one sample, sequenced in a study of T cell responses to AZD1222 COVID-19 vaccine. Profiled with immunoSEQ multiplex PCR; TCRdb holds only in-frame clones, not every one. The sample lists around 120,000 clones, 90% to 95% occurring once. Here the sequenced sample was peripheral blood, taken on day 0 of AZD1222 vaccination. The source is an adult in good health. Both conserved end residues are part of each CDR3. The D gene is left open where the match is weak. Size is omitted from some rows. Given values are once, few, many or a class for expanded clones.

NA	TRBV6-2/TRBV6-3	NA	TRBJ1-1	TGTGCCAGCAGTTTGGGCTCTGAAGCTTTCTTT	CASSLGSEAFF
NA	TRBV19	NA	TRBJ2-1	TGTGCCAGTACTAATCCATGGGCCCTGGGGGATGAGCAGTTCTTC	CASTNPWALGDEQFF
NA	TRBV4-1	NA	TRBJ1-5	TGCGCCAGCAGCCCGGGAGGGCTCTATAGCAATCAGCCCCAGCATTTT	CASSPGGLYSNQPQHF
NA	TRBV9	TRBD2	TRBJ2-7	TGTGCCAGCAGCGTAGAAGAAATAGCGGGGGGCTACGAGCAGTACTTC	CASSVEEIAGGYEQYF
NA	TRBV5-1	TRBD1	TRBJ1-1	TGCGCCAGCAGCGCTCTAGGGACAGGGAACACTGAAGCTTTCTTT	CASSALGTGNTEAFF
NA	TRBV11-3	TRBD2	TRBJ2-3	TGTGCCAGCAGTCCCCCCGCTAGCGGGGAGGCAGATACGCAGTATTTT	CASSPPASGEADTQYF
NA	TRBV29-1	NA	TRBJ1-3	TGCAGCGCCGGTTCGGGAAACACCATATATTTT	CSAGSGNTIYF
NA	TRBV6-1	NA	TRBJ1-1	TGTGCCAGCAGTGAAGGTATCAGGACGAACACTGAAGCTTTCTTT	CASSEGIRTNTEAFF
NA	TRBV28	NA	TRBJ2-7	TGTGCCAGCAGTTTTGATCTGGGCGGGACCTACGAGCAGTACTTC	CASSFDLGGTYEQYF
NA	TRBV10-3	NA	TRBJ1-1	TGTGCCATCAGCCCCCGGGAGGGGAGTACTGAAGCTTTCTTT	CAISPREGSTEAFF
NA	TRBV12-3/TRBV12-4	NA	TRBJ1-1	TGTGCCAGCAGTTTTTCCGTCACTGAAGCTTTCTTT	CASSFSVTEAFF
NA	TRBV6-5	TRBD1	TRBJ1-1	TGTGCCAGCCGGACAGGGTGGAACACTGAAGCTTTCTTT	CASRTGWNTEAFF
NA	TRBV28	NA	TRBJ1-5	TGTGCCAGCAGTTTACAGGGAGGGTTCGATCAGCCCCAGCATTTT	CASSLQGGFDQPQHF
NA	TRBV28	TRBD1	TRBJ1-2	TGTGCCAGCAGTCAGGGGGCGCCCAGCTATGGCTACACCTTC	CASSQGAPSYGYTF
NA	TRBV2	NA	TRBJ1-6	TGTGCCAGAGGGGGGACTCGGTCCAGTTCACCCCTCCACTTT	CARGGTRSSSPLHF
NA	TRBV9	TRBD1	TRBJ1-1	TGTGCCAGCAGCCCTCCCGTTGACAGGGAACACACTTTCTTT	CASSPPVDREHTFF
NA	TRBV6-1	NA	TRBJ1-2	TGTGCCAGCAGTGAAGTAGGGGGGGCTAACTATGGCTACACCTTC	CASSEVGGANYGYTF
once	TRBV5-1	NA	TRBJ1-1	TGCGCCAGCAGCATGGGACTAAACACTGAAGCTTTCTTT	CASSMGLNTEAFF
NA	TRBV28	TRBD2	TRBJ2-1	TGTGCCAGCAGTTCCCGGACTAGCGGCCTCTACAATGAGCAGTTCTTC	CASSSRTSGLYNEQFF
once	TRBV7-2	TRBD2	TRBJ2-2	TGTGCCAGCAGCTGGGCGGGGGCGAACACCGGGGAGCTGTTTTTT	CASSWAGANTGELFF
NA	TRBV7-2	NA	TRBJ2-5	TGTGCCAGCAGCCGCCGGGACGGCCAAGAGACCCAGTACTTC	CASSRRDGQETQYF
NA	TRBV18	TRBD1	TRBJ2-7	TGTGCCAGCTCACCATCGACAGGGCCATACGAGCAGTACTTC	CASSPSTGPYEQYF
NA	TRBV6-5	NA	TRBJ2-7	TGTGCCAGCAGCTCAGGCCAGGGTAAAGAGCAGTACTTC	CASSSGQGKEQYF
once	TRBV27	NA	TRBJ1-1	TGTGCCAGCAGCCCCACCGTTTGGGGGCGAGGTGAGAGGCGAACAACTGAAGCTTTCTTT	CASSPTVWGRGERRTTEAFF
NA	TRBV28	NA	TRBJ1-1	TGTGCCAGCAGTTTAGGTCGGGGGAACACTGAAGCTTTCTTT	CASSLGRGNTEAFF
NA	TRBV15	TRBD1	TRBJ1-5	TGTGCCGCTCGACTACCCCGGGACAGGGATTATCAGCCCCAGCATTTT	CAARLPRDRDYQPQHF
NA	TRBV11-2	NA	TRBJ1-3	TGTGCCAGCAGCTTAGAACAATACGCTGGAAACACCATATATTTT	CASSLEQYAGNTIYF
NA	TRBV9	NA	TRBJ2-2	TGTGCCAGCAGTTTTACGGGGGATACTGGGGAGCTGTTTTTT	CASSFTGDTGELFF
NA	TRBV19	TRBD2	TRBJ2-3	TGTGCCAGTAGTATAGGAGCGGGAGTCAGCACAGATACGCAGTATTTT	CASSIGAGVSTDTQYF
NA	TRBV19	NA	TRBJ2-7	TGTGCCAGTCGGGGGGCAGGGGTCGGAATCAGCGAGCAGTACTTC	CASRGAGVGISEQYF
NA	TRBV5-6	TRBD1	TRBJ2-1	TGTGCCAGCAGCCGTGTGGAGACAGGGGTCTACAATGAGCAGTTCTTC	CASSRVETGVYNEQFF
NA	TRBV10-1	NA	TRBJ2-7	TGCGCCAGCAGTGAGAATAGGTACGAGCAGTACTTC	CASSENRYEQYF
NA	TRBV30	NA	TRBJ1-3	TGTGCCTGGAGTGTACAGGGAAACACCATATATTTT	CAWSVQGNTIYF
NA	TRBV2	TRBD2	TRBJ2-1	TGTGCCAGCAGTGAAGTCGGGCGGGAGGGCGATGAGCAGTTCTTC	CASSEVGREGDEQFF
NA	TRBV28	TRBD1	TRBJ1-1	TGTGCCAGCAGCCGACAGGGGGCGGGAGCTTTCTTT	CASSRQGAGAFF
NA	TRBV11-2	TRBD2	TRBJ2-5	TGTGCCAGCAGCTCGGGCGGGGGAGAGACCCAGTACTTC	CASSSGGGETQYF
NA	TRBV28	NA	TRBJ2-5	TGTGCCAGCAGTTTACGGAGATCCGGGACTCCCCGAGACCAAGAGACCCAGTACTTC	CASSLRRSGTPRDQETQYF
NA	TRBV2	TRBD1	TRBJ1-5	TGTGCCAGCAGTAGGGACAGGGGGAACAATCAGCCCCAGCATTTT	CASSRDRGNNQPQHF
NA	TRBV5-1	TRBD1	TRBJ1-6	TGCGCCAGCAGCTCGACAGGGGGCCGGAATTCACCCCTCCACTTT	CASSSTGGRNSPLHF
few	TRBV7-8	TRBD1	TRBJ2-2	TGTGCCAGCAGCTGGAACAGGGGTTCCGGGGAGCTGTTTTTT	CASSWNRGSGELFF
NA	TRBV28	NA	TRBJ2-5	TGTGCCAGCAGTGTCCTCGCGACCCAGTACTTC	CASSVLATQYF
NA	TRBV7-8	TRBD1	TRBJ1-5	TGTGCCAGCAGTCTGGGACAGATGTACAATCAGCCCCAGCATTTT	CASSLGQMYNQPQHF
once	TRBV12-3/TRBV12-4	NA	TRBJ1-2	TGTGCCAGCCGAAACAGGAGTGGCTACACCTTC	CASRNRSGYTF
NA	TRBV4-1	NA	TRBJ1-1	TGCGCCAGCAGCTCGTGGTGGGAGACCGTCCCTGAAGCTTTCTTT	CASSSWWETVPEAFF
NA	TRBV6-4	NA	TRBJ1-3	TGTGCCAGCAGTCGGGGAGACTCTGGAAACACCATATATTTT	CASSRGDSGNTIYF
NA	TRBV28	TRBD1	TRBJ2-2	TGTGCCAGCAGTTCGGGACAGGGTCTGAATGGGCTGTTTTTT	CASSSGQGLNGLFF
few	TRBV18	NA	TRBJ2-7	TGTGCCAGCTCCGGGCGACGGGACTCCTCCTACGAGCAGTACTTC	CASSGRRDSSYEQYF
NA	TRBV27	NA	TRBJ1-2	TGTGCCAGCAGTTCAAGGGGAGTGGGCTACACCTTC	CASSSRGVGYTF
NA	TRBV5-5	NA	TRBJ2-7	TGTGCCAGCAGCTTGGCGGGAGGGGGCTTTCTCGAGATCTACGAGCAGTACTTC	CASSLAGGGFLEIYEQYF
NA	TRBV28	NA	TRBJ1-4	TGTGCCAGCAGTCTCGGGCACGAGGAAAAACTGTTTTTT	CASSLGHEEKLFF
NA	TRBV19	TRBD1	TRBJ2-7	TGTGCCAGTAGTACCGGACAGGGGGCCTACGAGCAGTACTTC	CASSTGQGAYEQYF
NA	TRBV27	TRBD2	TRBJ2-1	TGTGCCAGCAGTTTTATCGGCGGGGGGGTTAGAAATGAGCAGTTCTTC	CASSFIGGGVRNEQFF
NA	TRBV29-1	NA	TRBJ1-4	TGCAGCGTTGCCGAGTCGGGGGGATATAATGAAAAACTGTTTTTT	CSVAESGGYNEKLFF
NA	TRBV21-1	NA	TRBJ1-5	TGTGCCAGCAGCAAACTCCGGAGATATAGCAATCAGCCCCAGCATTTT	CASSKLRRYSNQPQHF
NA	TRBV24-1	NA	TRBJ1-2	TGTGCCACCAGTCCCAAGACCCGCGGCTATGGCTACACCTTC	CATSPKTRGYGYTF